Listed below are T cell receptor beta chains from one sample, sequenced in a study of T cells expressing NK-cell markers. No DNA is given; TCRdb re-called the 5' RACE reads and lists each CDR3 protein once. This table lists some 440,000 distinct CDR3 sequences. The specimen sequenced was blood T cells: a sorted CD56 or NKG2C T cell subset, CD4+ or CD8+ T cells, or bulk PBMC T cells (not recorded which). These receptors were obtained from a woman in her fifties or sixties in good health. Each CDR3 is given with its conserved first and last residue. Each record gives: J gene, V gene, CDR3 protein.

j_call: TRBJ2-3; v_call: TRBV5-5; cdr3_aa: CASSLAMGGLTDTQYF
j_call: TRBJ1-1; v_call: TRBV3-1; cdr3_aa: CASSQAGNRGNTEAFF
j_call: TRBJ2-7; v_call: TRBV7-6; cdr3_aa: CASSFSVTDEQYF
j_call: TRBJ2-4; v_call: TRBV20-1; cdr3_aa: CSFRDSIAVAKNIQYF
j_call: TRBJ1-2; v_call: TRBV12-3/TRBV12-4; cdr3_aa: CASTIEIGGPIGYTF
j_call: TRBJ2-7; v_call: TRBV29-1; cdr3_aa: CSVGVQPSYEQYF
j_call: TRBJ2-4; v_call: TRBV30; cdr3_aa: CAWSVAGSKNIQYF
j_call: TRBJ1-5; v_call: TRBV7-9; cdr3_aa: CASSPGTGDQPQHF
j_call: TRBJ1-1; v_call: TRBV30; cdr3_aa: CAWGAGLLSNTEAFF
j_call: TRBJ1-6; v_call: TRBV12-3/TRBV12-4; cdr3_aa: CASRTSSYNSPLHF
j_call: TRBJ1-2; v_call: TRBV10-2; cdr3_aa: CASSEYTRNYGYTF
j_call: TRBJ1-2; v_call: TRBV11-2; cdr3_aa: CASSLSGTGGIGGYTF
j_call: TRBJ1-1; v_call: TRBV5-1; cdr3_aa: CASSSKPTYTEAFF
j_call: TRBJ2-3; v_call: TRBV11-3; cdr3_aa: CASTLTYYTDTQYF
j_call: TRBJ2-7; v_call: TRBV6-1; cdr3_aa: CASKKTAQREQYF
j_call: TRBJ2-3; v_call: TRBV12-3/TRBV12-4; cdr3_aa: CASSLSSLAGGPGGSTDTQYF
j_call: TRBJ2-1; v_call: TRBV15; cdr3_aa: CASGLAGVLEQFF
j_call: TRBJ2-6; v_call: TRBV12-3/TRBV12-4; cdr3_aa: CASSSSTIPHSGANVLTF
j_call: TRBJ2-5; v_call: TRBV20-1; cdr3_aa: CSAKDWSQETQYF
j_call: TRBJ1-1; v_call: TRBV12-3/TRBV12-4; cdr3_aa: CASSAGAHGTEAFF
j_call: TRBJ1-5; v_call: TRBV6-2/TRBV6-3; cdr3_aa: CASSRPLSQPQHF
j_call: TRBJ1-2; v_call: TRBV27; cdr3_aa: CASSNLNRGLGYTF
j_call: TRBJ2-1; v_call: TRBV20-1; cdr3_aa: CSARVVVAGGGPEQFF
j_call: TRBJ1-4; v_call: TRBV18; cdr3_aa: CASSPRGSNEKLFF
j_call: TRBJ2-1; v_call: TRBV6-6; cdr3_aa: CASTRGTSGGGEQFF
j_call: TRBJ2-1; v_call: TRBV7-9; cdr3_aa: CASSLEGAGAEQFF
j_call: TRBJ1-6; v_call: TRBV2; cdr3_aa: CASRPDSLNSPLHF
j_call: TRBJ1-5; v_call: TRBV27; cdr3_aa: CATRGAISNQPQHF
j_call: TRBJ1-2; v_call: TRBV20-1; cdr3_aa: CSARLQAAGYGYTF
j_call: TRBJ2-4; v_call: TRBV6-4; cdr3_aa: CASRNWELAKNIQYF
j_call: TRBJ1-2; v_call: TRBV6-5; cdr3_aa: CASRTTVDYGYTF
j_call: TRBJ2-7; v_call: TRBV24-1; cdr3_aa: CAIKDSNSYEQYF
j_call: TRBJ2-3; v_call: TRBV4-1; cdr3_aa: CASSQEGERVTDTQYF
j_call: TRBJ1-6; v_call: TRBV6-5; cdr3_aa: CASGILVTGTGTSPLHF
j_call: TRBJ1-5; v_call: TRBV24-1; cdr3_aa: CATRRDSNQPQHF
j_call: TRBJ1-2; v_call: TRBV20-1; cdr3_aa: CSAERYSSYGYTF
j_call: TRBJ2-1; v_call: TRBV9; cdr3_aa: CASSVAPSGEQFF
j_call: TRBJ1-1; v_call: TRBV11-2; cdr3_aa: CASSPSAPHTEAFF
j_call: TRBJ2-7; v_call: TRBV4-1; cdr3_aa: CASSQAGPDSYEQYF
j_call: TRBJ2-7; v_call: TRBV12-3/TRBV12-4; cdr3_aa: CASSNQIGTGKEQYF
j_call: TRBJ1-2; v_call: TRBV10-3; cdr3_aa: CAISELLVAGEYSRSGYTF
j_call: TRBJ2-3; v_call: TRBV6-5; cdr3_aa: CASSPRRAPTDTQYF
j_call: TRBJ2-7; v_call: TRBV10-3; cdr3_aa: CAISETGFLSLEQYF
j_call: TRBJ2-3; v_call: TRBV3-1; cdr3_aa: CASSPSRRDTQYF
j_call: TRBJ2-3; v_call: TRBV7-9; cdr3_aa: CASRPPPIQGDWADTQYF
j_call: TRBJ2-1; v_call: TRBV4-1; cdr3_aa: CASSQVPRTSGPNEQFF
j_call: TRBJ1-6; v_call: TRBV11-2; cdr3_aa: CASSPGLSISYNSPLHF
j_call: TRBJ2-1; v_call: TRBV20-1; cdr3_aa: CSARGPRSMAYNEQFF
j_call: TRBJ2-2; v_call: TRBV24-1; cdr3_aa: CATSDFSNRGTGELFF
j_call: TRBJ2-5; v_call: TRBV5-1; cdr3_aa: CASSSQEGVGETQYF
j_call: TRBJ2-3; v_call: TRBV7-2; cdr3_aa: CASSLTSGRSTDTQYF